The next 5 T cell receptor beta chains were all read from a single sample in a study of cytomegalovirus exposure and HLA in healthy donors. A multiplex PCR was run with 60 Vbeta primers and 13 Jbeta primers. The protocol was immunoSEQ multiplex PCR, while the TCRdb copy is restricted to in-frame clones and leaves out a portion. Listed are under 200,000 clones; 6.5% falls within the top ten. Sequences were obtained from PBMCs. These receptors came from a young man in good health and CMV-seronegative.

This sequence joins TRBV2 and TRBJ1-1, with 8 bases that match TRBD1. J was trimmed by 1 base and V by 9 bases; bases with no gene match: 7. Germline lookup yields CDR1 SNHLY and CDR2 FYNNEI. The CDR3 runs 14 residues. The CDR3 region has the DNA TGTGCCAGGCCTTACAGGGGGTCGAACACTGAAGCTTTCTTT. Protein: CARPYRGSNTEAFF. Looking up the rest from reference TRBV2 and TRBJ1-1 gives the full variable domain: EPEVTQTPSHQVTQMGQEVILRCVPISNHLYFYWYRQILGQKVEFLVSFYNNEISEKSEIFDDQFSVERPDGSNFTLKIRSTKLEDSAMYFCARPYRGSNTEAFFGQGTRLTVV.

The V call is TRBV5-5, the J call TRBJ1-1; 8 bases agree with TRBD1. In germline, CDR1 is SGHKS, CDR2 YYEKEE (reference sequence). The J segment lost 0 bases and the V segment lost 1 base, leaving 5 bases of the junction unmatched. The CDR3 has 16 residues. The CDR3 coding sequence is TGTGCCAGCAGCTTGCACGCAGGGGGCCTGAACACTGAAGCTTTCTTT. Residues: CASSLHAGGLNTEAFF.

CDR3 nucleotides: TGCGCCAGCAAGGATGGAGAGGGCCCTGGCGAGCAGTACTTC. Residues: CASKDGEGPGEQYF. V gene TRBV10-1 combines with J gene TRBJ2-5, with D perhaps matching TRBD2 (5 bases). The better agreement between TRBJ2-7 and the DNA end casts doubt on the J call. The CDR3 spans 14 residues. The V gene's germline CDR1 is WNHNN and CDR2 SYGVQD (reference sequence).

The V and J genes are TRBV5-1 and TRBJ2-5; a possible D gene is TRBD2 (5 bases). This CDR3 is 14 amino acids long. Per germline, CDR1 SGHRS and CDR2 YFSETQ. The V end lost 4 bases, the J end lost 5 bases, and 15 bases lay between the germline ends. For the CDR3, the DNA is TGCGCCAGCAGCACCCCGGGAAAGTCGGAGACCCAGTACTTC. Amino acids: CASSTPGKSETQYF.

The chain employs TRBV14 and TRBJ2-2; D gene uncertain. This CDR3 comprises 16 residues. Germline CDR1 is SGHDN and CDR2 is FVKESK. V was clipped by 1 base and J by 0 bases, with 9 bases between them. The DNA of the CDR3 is TGTGCCAGCAGCCAAGTAGCCAGAACGAACACCGGGGAGCTGTTTTTT. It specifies CASSQVARTNTGELFF.